This is a list of T cell receptor beta chains from one sample in a study of T cell changes during pregnancy in multiple sclerosis. The protocol was immunoSEQ multiplex PCR, while the TCRdb copy is restricted to in-frame clones and leaves out a portion. The profile shows approximately 40,000 clones, just under 95% of them singletons. The sample here was CD4+ T cells from peripheral blood mononuclear cells, taken in the third trimester of pregnancy. Receptor source: a female donor with multiple sclerosis, enrolled in a pregnancy study. Each CDR3 is given without its conserved first and last residue. The size entry is marked missing in some rows and otherwise reads once, few, many or a size class.

V,size,CDR3
TRBV29-1,.,SVASGGLETQY
TRBV4-3,.,ASSQAGTRGEQF
TRBV19,few,ASSIGPSTGGRQF
TRBV9,.,ASSVTSGRTYNEQF
TRBV7-9,few,ASSSPNGLARTDTQY
TRBV7-9,.,ASTTSDYYEQY
TRBV6-1,.,ASRPEQGLGGYT
TRBV5-5,.,ASSSRLGTSGRRGEQF
TRBV6-1,once,ASRRQGGVQETQY
TRBV12-5,.,ASGLWRDRGRTDTQY
TRBV20-1,.,SASDRDGYT
TRBV18,.,ASSGLAGSTDTQY
TRBV5-4,.,ASSLAGTGIYEQY
TRBV4-1,.,ASSHVPGGLPDTQY
TRBV7-3,.,ASSLTVGYQETQY
TRBV30,few,AWSGLYGYT
TRBV7-6,.,ASSASGTDNTYEQY
TRBV18,.,ASSPREDTQY
TRBV6-4,.,ASRWGGDTIY
TRBV7-2,once,ASSRDRAADTQY
TRBV4-3,.,ASSHPETGDGADTQY
TRBV7-2,.,ASSLSSGSEQY
TRBV5-5,few,ASSLVPGGGTDTQY
TRBV6-5,.,ASRALAGSYEQY
TRBV9,.,ASSATGTSGTRGELF
TRBV11-3,.,ASSLGGTSGTRGEQF
TRBV19,.,ASSEQGSRWANTEAF